Below are 16 T cell receptor beta chains sequenced from a single sample in a study of early T cells in non-severe SARS-CoV-2 infection. TCRdb reanalysed the 5' RACE reads using MiXCR and keeps one entry per CDR3 protein. The table shows around 84,000 distinct CDR3 sequences, with roughly 10% occurring only once. The sample was whole blood, taken at baseline. These receptor sequences come from an adult who was a healthcare worker with PCR-confirmed SARS-CoV-2 infection or an uninfected control (not recorded which).

This chain uses TRBV7-9 with TRBJ2-5; D gene uncertain. Germline-derived CDR1 and CDR2 are SEHNR and FQNEAQ (reference sequence). This CDR3 is 15 amino acids long. V was trimmed by 1 base and J by 1 base, leaving 10 bases between them. CDR3 coding DNA: TGTGCCAGCAGCTTAGTTGGGTCAGCCCAAGAGACCCAGTACTTC. Protein: CASSLVGSAQETQYF.

The chain combines TRBV9 with TRBJ2-3; TRBD2 matches at 8 bases. Per germline, CDR1 SGDLS and CDR2 YYNGEE. Trimming removed 0 bases from V and 6 bases from J; junction bases left unmatched: 6. The CDR3 is made up of 15 amino acids. For the CDR3, the DNA is TGTGCCAGCAGCGTAGTCGATAGCGGGGCGGATACGCAGTATTTT. It translates to CASSVVDSGADTQYF.

The table lists this clonotype with a few counts. V gene TRBV10-3 combines with J gene TRBJ2-1; D tentatively reads TRBD1 or TRBD2 (5 bases each). V was shortened by 2 bases and J by 3 bases, with 5 bases between the two germline ends. The CDR3 has 13 residues. From germline, CDR1 is ENHRY and CDR2 SYGVKD. CDR3 sequence: CAISEGGYNEQFF. For the CDR3, the DNA is TGTGCCATCAGTGAGGGGGGCTACAATGAGCAGTTCTTC.

This clonotype was detected only a few times. This sequence joins TRBV14 and TRBJ2-7, with D maybe TRBD2 (6 bases). The germline V gene encodes CDR1 SGHDN and CDR2 FVKESK. With 6 bases removed from V and 3 bases from J, the gap between germline ends came to 12 bases. The CDR3 is 13 residues long. The CDR3 nucleotides are TGTGCCAGCAGGGGGGACTCCGGCTACGAGCAGTACTTC. It is translated as CASRGDSGYEQYF.

This clonotype has a handful of counts. The chain recombines TRBV6-1 with TRBJ1-5; no definite D call. CDR1 MNHNS and CDR2 SASEGT come from the germline V gene. The CDR3 spans 15 residues. V lost 5 bases to trimming and J lost 7 bases, with 18 bases between them. The CDR3 sequence is CASSPSLMRGQPQHF. CDR3 sequence (DNA): TGTGCCAGCAGTCCCTCTCTCATGCGTGGACAGCCCCAGCATTTT.

This clonotype was recorded a few times. This sequence joins TRBV28 and TRBJ2-7, with D maybe TRBD2 (5 bases). V lost 2 bases and J 7 bases, leaving 15 bases between the germline ends. This CDR3 comprises 14 residues. Germline CDR1 and CDR2: MDHEN and SYDVKM. The CDR3 region is CASSLDISSGEQYF. CDR3 in DNA: TGTGCCAGCAGTTTAGACATTAGCTCGGGGGAGCAGTACTTC.

This clonotype was seen only a few times. The gene calls are TRBV6-5 and TRBJ2-1; the D is unclear. CDR3 size: 15 residues. Trimming removed 0 bases at V and 3 bases at J, with 9 bases between. In germline, CDR1 is MNHEY, CDR2 SVGAGI. The CDR3 DNA follows: TGTGCCAGCAGTTACTCGAAGGCAGGCTACAATGAGCAGTTCTTC. It translates to CASSYSKAGYNEQFF.

The V and J genes are TRBV20-1 and TRBJ2-1; D not certain. The CDR3 length is 13 residues. CDR1 and CDR2 (germline): DFQATT, SNEGSKA (reference sequence). Trimming took 4 bases from V and 9 from J, leaving 16 bases between them. The CDR3 region has the DNA TGCAGTGCTACTCGGACCCCCGCTGGTGAGCAGTTCTTC. Its translation: CSATRTPAGEQFF.

In its sample, this clonotype was seen many times. The V and J genes are TRBV10-3 and TRBJ2-7, with 9 positions matching TRBD1. Germline V gives CDR1 ENHRY, CDR2 SYGVKD. CDR3 length equals 12 residues. V trimming: 8 bases; J trimming: 5 bases; junction bases outside the gene matches: 4. DNA for the CDR3: TGTGCCATCGCGGGACAGGGAAACGAGCAGTACTTC. Translated: CAIAGQGNEQYF.

The chain employs TRBV28 and TRBJ1-6, with D perhaps matching TRBD1 (5 bases). From germline, CDR1 is MDHEN and CDR2 SYDVKM. The germline V and J ends were trimmed by 2 bases and 8 bases, with 7 bases remaining between them. The CDR3 runs to 13 residues. The CDR3 reads CASSLGGYSPLHF. CDR3 bases: TGTGCCAGCAGTTTAGGGGGGTATTCACCCCTCCACTTT.

This clonotype showed up many times. The V call is TRBV7-2, the J call TRBJ2-1; D remains ambiguous. V lost 7 bases, J lost 6 bases, and 13 bases lay in between. Germline CDR1 is SGHTA and CDR2 is FQGNSA. The CDR3 contains 13 residues. CDR3 sequence reads: CASTIRRTNEQFF. DNA for the CDR3: TGTGCCAGCACTATTAGAAGGACCAATGAGCAGTTCTTC.

This clonotype has a handful of counts. The chain links TRBV12-3 or TRBV12-4 to TRBJ1-5; the D gene is possibly TRBD1 (6 bases). This CDR3 comprises 15 residues. Trimming removed 6 bases from V and 4 bases from J, with 16 bases in between. This chain's CDR3 is CASRRADSFNQPQHF. CDR3 nucleotides: TGTGCCAGCAGGCGGGCGGACAGTTTTAATCAGCCCCAGCATTTT.

The genes are TRBV20-1 and TRBJ2-3; the match to TRBD2 covers 9 bases. After removal of 6 bases from V and 4 bases from J, the junction contained 11 bases not matched to a gene. The CDR3 has 15 amino acids. Germline V gene data show CDR1 as DFQATT and CDR2 as SNEGSKA (reference sequence). The CDR3 spells CSAHLSGRSPDTQYF. The CDR3 DNA sequence: TGCAGTGCCCACCTAAGCGGGAGGTCCCCAGATACGCAGTATTTT.

This clonotype was counted between two and nine times. Here the CDR3 DNA reads TGCGCCAGCAGCCTGGGGACAGCCTCCTATGGCTACACCTTC. The encoded protein is CASSLGTASYGYTF. The chain is built from TRBV5-1 and TRBJ1-2, with TRBD1 matching over 7 bases. The CDR3 totals 14 residues. J lost 4 bases, V lost 4 bases, and 7 bases had no gene match. Germline CDR1 and CDR2: SGHRS and YFSETQ. Filled out from reference TRBV5-1 and TRBJ1-2, the complete variable domain reads KAGVTQTPRYLIKTRGQQVTLSCSPISGHRSVSWYQQTPGQGLQFLFEYFSETQRNKGNFPGRFSGRQFSNSRSEMNVSTLELGDSALYLCASSLGTASYGYTFGSGTRLTVV.

In this sample, this clonotype turned up a few times. The V call is TRBV20-1, the J call TRBJ2-7, with unresolved D. The CDR3 covers 13 residues. The ends were cut back, 5 bases at V and 2 bases at J, with 13 bases in the middle. The germline CDR1 and CDR2 sequences are DFQATT and SNEGSKA (reference sequence). CDR3 amino acids: CSAVFAEPYEQYF. CDR3 DNA: TGCAGTGCTGTCTTTGCGGAACCCTACGAGCAGTACTTC.

This clonotype showed up many times. The DNA for the CDR3 is TGTGCCAGCAGTGTAACTAGCGGGAGACGTACGCAGTATTTT. It translates to CASSVTSGRRTQYF. This chain uses TRBV28 with TRBJ2-3; 11 nucleotides agree with TRBD2. The CDR3 consists of 14 residues. V trimming: 5 bases; J trimming: 8 bases; junction bases outside the gene matches: 6. CDR1 and CDR2 (germline): MDHEN, SYDVKM.